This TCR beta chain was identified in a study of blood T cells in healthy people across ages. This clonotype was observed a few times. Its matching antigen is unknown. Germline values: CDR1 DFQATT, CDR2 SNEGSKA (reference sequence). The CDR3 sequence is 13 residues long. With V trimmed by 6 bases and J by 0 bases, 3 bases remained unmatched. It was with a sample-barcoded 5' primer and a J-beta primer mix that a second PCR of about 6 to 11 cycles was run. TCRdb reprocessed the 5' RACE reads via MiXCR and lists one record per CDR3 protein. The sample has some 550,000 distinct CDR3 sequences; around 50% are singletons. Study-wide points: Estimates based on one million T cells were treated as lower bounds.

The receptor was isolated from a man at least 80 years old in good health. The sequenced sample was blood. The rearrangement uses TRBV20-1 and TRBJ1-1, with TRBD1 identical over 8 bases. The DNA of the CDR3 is TGCAGTGCCGAGGGACAGGTGAACACTGAAGCTTTCTTT. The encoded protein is CSAEGQVNTEAFF.